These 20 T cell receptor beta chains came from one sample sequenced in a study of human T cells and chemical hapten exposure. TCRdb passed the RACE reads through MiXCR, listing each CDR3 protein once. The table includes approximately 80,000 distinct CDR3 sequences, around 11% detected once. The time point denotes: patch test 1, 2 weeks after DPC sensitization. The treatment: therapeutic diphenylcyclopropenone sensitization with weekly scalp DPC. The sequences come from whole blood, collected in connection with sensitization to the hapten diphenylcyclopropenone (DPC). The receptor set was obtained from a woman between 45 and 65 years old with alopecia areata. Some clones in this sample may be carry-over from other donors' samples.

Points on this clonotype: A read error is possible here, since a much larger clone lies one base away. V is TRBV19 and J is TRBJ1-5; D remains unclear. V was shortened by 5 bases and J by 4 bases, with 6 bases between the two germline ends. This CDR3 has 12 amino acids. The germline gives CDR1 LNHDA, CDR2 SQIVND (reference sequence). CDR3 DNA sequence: TGTGCCAGTAGTCCGCTAAATCAGCCCCAGCATTTT. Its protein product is CASSPLNQPQHF.

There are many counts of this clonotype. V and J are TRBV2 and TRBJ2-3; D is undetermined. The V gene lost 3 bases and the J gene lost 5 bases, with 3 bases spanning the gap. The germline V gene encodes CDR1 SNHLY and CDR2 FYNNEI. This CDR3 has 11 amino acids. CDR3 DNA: TGTGCCAGCAGTGAGGTAGATACGCAGTATTTT. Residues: CASSEVDTQYF.

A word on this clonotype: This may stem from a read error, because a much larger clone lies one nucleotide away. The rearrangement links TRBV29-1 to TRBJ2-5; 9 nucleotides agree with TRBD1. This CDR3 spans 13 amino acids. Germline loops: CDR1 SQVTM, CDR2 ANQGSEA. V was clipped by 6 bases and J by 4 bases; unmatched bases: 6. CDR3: CSVSGQGGETQYF. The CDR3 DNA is TGCAGCGTGTCGGGACAGGGAGGAGAGACCCAGTACTTC.

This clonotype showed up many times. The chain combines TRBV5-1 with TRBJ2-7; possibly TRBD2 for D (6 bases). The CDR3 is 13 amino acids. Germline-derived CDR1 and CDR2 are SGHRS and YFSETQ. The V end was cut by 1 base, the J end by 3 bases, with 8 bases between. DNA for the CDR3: TGCGCCAGCAGCTTGTCGGGAGACTACGAGCAGTACTTC. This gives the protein CASSLSGDYEQYF.

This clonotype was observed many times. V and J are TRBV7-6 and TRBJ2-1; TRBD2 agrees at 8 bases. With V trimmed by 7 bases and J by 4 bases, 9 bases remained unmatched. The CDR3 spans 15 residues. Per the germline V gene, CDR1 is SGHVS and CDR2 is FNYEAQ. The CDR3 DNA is TGTGCCAGCAACCCGGGGCGGGGGGCGTACAATGAGCAGTTCTTC. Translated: CASNPGRGAYNEQFF.

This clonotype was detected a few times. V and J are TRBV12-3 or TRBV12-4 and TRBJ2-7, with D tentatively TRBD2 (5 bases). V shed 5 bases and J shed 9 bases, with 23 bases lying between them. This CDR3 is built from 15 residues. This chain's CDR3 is CASSRDIGQSVRQYF. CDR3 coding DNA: TGTGCCAGCAGTCGGGATATAGGGCAATCCGTTCGGCAGTACTTC.

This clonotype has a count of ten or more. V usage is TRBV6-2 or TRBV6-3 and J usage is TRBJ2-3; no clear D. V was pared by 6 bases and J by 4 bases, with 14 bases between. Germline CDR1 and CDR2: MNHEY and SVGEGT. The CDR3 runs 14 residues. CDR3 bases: TGTGCCAGCAGACCCCTAGGAGTAGCAGATACGCAGTATTTT. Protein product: CASRPLGVADTQYF.

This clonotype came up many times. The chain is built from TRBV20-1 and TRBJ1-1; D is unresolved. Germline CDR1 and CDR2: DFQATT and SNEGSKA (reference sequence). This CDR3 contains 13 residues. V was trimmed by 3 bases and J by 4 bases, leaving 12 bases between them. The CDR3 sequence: CSARDRLATEAFF. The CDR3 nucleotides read TGCAGTGCTAGGGATCGCCTGGCCACTGAAGCTTTCTTT.

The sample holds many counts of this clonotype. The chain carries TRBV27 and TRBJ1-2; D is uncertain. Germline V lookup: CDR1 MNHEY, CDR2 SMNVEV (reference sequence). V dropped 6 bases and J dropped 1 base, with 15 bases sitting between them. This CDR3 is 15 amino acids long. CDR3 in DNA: TGTGCCAGCAGCCCACTCCCCCGGGATAACTATGGCTACACCTTC. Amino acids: CASSPLPRDNYGYTF.

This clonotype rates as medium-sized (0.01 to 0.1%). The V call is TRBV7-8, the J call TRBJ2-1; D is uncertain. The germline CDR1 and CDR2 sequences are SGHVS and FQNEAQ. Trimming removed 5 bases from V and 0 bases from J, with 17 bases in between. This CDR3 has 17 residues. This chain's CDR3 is CASSAVLVPSSYNEQFF. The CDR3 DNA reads TGTGCCAGCAGCGCGGTTCTAGTCCCGAGCTCCTACAATGAGCAGTTCTTC.

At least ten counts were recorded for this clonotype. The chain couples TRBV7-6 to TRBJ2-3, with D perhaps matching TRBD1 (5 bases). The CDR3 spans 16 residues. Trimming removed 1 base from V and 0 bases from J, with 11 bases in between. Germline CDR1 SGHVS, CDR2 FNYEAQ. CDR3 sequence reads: CASSLEDILSTDTQYF. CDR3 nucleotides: TGTGCCAGCAGCTTAGAGGACATCCTAAGCACAGATACGCAGTATTTT.

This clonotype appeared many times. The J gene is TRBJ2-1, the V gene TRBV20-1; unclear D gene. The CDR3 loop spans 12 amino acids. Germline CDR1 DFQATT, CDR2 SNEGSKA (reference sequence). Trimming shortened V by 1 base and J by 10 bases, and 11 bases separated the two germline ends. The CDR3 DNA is TGCAGTGCTAGAGTCGCGGTCCGGGAGCAGTTCTTC. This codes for CSARVAVREQFF.

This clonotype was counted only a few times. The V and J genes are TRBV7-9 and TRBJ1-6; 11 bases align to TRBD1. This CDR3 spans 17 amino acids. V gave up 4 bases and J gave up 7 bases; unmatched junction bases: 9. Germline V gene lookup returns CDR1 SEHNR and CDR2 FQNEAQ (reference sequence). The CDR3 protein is CASSSISGTGGNSPLHF. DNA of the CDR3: TGTGCCAGCAGCTCGATTTCCGGGACAGGGGGAAATTCACCCCTCCACTTT. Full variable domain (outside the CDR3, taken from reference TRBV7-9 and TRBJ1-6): DTGVSQNPRHKITKRGQNVTFRCDPISEHNRLYWYRQTLGQGPEFLTYFQNEAQLEKSRLLSDRFSAERPKGSFSTLEIQRTEQGDSAMYLCASSSISGTGGNSPLHFGNGTRLTVT.

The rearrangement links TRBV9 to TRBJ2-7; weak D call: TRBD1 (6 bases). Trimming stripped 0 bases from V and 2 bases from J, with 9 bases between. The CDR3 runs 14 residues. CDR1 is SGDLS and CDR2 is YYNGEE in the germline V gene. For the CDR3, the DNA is TGTGCCAGCAGCGTAGACAAGGGGGCCTACGAGCAGTACTTC. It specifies CASSVDKGAYEQYF. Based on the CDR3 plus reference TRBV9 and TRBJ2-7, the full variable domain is DSGVTQTPKHLITATGQRVTLRCSPRSGDLSVYWYQQSLDQGLQFLIQYYNGEERAKGNILERFSAQQFPDLHSELNLSSLELGDSALYFCASSVDKGAYEQYFGPGTRLTVT.

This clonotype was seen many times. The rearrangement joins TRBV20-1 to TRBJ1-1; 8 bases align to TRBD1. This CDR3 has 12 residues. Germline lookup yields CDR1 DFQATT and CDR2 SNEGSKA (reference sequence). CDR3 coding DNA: TGCACTTCCGGGACAGGTAACACTGAAGCTTTCTTT. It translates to CTSGTGNTEAFF.

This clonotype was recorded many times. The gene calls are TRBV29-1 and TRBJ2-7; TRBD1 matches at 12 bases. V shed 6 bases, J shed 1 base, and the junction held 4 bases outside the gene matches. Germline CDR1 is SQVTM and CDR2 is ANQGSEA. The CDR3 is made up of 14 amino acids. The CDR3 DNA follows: TGCAGCGTCGGGACAGGGGGCTCATCCTACGAGCAGTACTTC. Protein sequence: CSVGTGGSSYEQYF.

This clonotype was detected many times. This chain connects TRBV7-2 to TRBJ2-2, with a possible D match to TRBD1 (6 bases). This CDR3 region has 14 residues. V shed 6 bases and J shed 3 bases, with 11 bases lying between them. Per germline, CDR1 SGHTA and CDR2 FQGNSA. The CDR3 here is CASRKPGDTGELFF. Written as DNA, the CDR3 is TGTGCCAGCAGAAAGCCAGGGGACACCGGGGAGCTGTTTTTT.

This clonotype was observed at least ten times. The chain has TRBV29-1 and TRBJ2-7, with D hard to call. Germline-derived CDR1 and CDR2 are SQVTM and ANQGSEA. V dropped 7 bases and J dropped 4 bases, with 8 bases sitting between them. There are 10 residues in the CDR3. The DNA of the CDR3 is TGCAGCGGCCAGAAGTACGAGCAGTACTTC. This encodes CSGQKYEQYF.

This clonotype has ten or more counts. The CDR3 protein is CASSLAANNEQFF. CDR3 in DNA: TGTGCCAGCAGCTTAGCCGCAAACAATGAGCAGTTCTTC. V gene TRBV7-2 combines with J gene TRBJ2-1; D unresolved. The germline gives CDR1 SGHTA, CDR2 FQGNSA. The CDR3 has 13 amino acids. V lost 0 bases to trimming and J lost 5 bases, with 5 bases between them.

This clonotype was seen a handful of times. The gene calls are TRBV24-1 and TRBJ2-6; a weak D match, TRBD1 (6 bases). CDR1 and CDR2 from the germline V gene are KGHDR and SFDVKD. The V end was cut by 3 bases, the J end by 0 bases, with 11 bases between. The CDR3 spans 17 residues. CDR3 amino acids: CATSDQAGASGANVLTF. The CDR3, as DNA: TGTGCCACCAGTGATCAGGCAGGGGCCTCTGGGGCCAACGTCCTGACTTTC.